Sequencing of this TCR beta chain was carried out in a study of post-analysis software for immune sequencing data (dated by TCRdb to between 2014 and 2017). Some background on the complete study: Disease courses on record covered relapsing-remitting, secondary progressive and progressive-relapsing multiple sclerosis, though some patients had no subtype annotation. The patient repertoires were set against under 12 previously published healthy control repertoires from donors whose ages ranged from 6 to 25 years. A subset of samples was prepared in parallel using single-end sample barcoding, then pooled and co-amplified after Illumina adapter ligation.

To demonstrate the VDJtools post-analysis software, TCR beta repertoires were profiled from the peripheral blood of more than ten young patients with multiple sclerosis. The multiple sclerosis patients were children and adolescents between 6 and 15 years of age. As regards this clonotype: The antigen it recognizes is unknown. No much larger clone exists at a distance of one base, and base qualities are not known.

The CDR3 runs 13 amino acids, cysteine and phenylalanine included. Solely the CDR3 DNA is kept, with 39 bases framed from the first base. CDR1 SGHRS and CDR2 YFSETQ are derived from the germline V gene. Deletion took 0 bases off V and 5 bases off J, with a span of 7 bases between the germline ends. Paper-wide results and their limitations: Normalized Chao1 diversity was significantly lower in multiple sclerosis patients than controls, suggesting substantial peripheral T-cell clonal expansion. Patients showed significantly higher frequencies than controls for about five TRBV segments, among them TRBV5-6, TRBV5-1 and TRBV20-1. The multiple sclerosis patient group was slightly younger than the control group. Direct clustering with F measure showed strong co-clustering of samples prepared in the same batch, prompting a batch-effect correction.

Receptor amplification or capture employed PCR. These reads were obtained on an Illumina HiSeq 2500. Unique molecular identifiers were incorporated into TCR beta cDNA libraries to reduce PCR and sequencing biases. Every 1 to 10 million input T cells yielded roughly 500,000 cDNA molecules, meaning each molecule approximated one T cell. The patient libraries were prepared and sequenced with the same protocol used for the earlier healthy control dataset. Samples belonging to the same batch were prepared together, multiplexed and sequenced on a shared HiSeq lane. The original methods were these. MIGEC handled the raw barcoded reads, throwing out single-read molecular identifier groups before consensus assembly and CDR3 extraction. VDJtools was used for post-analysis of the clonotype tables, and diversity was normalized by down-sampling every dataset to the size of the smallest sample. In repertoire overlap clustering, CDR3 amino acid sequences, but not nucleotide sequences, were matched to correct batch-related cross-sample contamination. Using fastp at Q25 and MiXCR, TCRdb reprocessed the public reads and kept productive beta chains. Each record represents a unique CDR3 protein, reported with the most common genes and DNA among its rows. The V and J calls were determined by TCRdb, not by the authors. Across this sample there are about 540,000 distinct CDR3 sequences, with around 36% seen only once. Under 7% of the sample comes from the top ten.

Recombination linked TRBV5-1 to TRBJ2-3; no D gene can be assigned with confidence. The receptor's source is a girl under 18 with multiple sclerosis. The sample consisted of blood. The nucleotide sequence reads TGCGCCAGCAGCTTGGGACGGCTAGATACGCAGTATTTT. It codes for CASSLGRLDTQYF.